This T cell receptor (beta chain) was profiled in a study of Graves' ophthalmopathy and Graves' hyperthyroidism (dated by TCRdb to 2017 to 2018). Turning to the overall study: Peripheral blood samples were taken at the time of initial diagnosis, before any treatment was given. In total, 135 blood samples were TCR-sequenced: 40 to 45 ophthalmopathy, some 75 hyperthyroidism and about 17 hyperthyroidism-to-ophthalmopathy patients. To explore V-J signatures that separate ophthalmopathy from hyperthyroidism, a discovery set of approximately 100 patients was enrolled, consisting of about 45 with ophthalmopathy and around 57 with stable hyperthyroidism. T-cell repertoires of thyroid tissue and blood were compared in six or seven hyperthyroidism patients. TCR beta repertoire signatures were used to distinguish Graves' ophthalmopathy from Graves' hyperthyroidism and to predict progression to ophthalmopathy. The independent validation cohort included some 19 hyperthyroidism patients plus 17 patients who later progressed from hyperthyroidism to ophthalmopathy. Following sampling, methimazole starting at 30 mg daily was administered to hyperthyroidism patients, and high-dose intravenous methylprednisolone was administered to ophthalmopathy patients.

Patients with ophthalmopathy had moderately to severely active disease, with a Clinical Activity Score of 3 or more, a NOSPECS grade of 4 or more, and a disease duration of less than 3 months. Patients with other autoimmune diseases, uncontrolled infections, pregnancy or lactation were excluded. Diagnosis relied on clinical symptoms, serum thyroxine, TRAb, thyroid ultrasound and orbital computed tomography. PBMCs were isolated from 7.5 to 10 ml of fresh peripheral blood by Ficoll-Paque density gradient centrifugation. Trizol reagent was used to extract the total RNA, and its quality was then checked on an Agilent 2100 Bioanalyzer. Findings and caveats that apply to the study as a whole: Ophthalmopathy was separated from stable hyperthyroidism by the 13-signature model with 87.88% sensitivity and just under 84% specificity in cross-validation and with 80%/75% in the test set. Most expanded thyroid clonotypes with frequency above 0.001 were also detected in blood, suggesting blood repertoires may reflect the thyroid immune response. Sample size was not statistically predetermined, and group allocation was not concealed from the investigators. In validation, the model predicted ophthalmopathy progression with 70.59% sensitivity and approximately 78% specificity; 12 predicted patients were CT-confirmed with GO in a median of around 6.5 months.

The junction shows trimming of 1 base on V and 4 bases on J, and the gene matches do not reach 9 bases of it. According to the germline V gene (reference sequence), CDR1 reads GTSNPN and CDR2 reads SVGIG. The CDR3 covers 15 residues, taking in both the cysteine and the phenylalanine. Solely the CDR3 DNA is kept, with 45 bases framed from the first base. Regarding this clonotype: The clone's antigen remains unknown. Base qualities are missing; no much larger clone stands one base away.

For repertoire sequencing, the TCR beta CDR3 regions were amplified from RNA transcripts. The first round of RT-PCR was done with HTBI primers and the Qiagen OneStep RT-PCR kit, and was followed by a second round of multiplex PCR, then size selection and purification. Sequencing of the libraries was carried out on an Illumina HiSeq2000 in paired-end mode with 100 bp reads. The study's own analysis went as follows. SOAPnuke was used for read processing, and reads with adapters, uncalled bases, a mean Phred below 15, or no exact constant-primer or identifier match were discarded. COPE v1.2.5 was used to merge high-quality paired reads. Each unique nucleotide sequence was treated as a clonotype, and MiTCR v1.1 was used to align the clonotypes to the IMGT TRB V, D and J references. The analysis was limited to V-J combinations with a frequency above 0.0001, which together covered approximately 99% of the repertoires. A TCR clonal expansion and chaos score per V-J combination was defined as the ratio of F50 clonal expansion to chaos observed in the TCRdist matrix. Welch's t-statistics and random forest were used to reduce features to about 14 V-J combinations, which were fed into a naive Bayes classifier. Thyroid-blood repertoire similarity was quantified with the Morisita-Horn index. Through fastp at Q25 and MiXCR, TCRdb rebuilt clones from the public reads, retaining in-frame beta chains. Rows merge per CDR3 protein into single entries with the most common DNA and genes. These V and J calls originate from TCRdb's pipeline instead of the authors' own analysis. The sample contains approximately 700,000 distinct CDR3 sequences, over 40% of them found a single time. Together, the top ten hold about 3.3% of the sample.

The sequence links TRBV30 to TRBJ1-2; TRBD1 agrees with 7 junctional bases. Sequencing input: peripheral blood. This receptor was obtained from an adult man with Graves' ophthalmopathy. The sequenced DNA is TGTGCCTGGAGTGGCAACAGGGGCCCTAGCTATGGCTACACCTTC. It is translated as CAWSGNRGPSYGYTF.